These T cell receptor beta chains were read from a single sample in a study of CD4+ T cells in melanoma. Profiling relied on immunoSEQ multiplex PCR, and the TCRdb table lists in-frame clones only, not all of them. This sample has some 4,300 clones; roughly three fifths occur once, and the top ten carry 25% to 30%. The specimen sequenced was cells from a culture (not recorded whether cultured in vitro). The receptor source for this set is a human donor with melanoma. Both conserved end residues are part of each CDR3. A D gene is named only where the DNA matches it firmly.

v_call	j_call	cdr3_length	d_call	cdr3_aa
TRBV5-1	TRBJ2-3	15	NA	CASSAQGSKADTQYF
TRBV5-1	TRBJ1-1	13	NA	CASSLAPQNEAFF
TRBV2	TRBJ2-5	13	TRBD1	CASSRTGGETQYF
TRBV2	TRBJ2-1	15	TRBD1	CASSAGTASYNEQFF
TRBV4-2	TRBJ1-3	15	TRBD1	CASSQEDRAGNTIYF
TRBV5-1	TRBJ2-3	16	NA	CASSLLGEVVTDTQYF
TRBV5-4	TRBJ2-7	15	TRBD1	CASSRPDRGTYEQYF
TRBV3-1/TRBV3-2	TRBJ1-3	16	NA	CASSQGQHSSGNTIYF
TRBV14	TRBJ1-1	17	NA	CASSQEAVGTMNTEAFF
TRBV6-5	TRBJ1-6	14	NA	CASIGSGYNSPLHF
TRBV7-8	TRBJ2-7	14	NA	CASSTQTGTYEQYF
TRBV5-4	TRBJ2-5	14	NA	CASSPDLREETQYF
TRBV6-6	TRBJ2-5	13	NA	CASSGTRRETQYF
TRBV12-3/TRBV12-4	TRBJ2-7	13	TRBD1	CASSITGGYEQYF
TRBV19	TRBJ2-2	15	TRBD1	CATRNSDRESGELFF
TRBV7-9	TRBJ1-2	13	NA	CASSLAGTYGYTF
TRBV3-1/TRBV3-2	TRBJ2-1	16	NA	CASSQDLWTAYNEQFF
TRBV5-6	TRBJ1-3	17	TRBD1	CASSLGTGRFSGNTIYF
TRBV5-1	TRBJ1-1	12	NA	CASSLGGREAFF
TRBV10-3	TRBJ2-7	10	NA	CAIGNYEQYF
TRBV7-9	TRBJ1-3	15	NA	CASSLGGTDFNTIYF
TRBV28	TRBJ1-3	16	TRBD1	CASSSGTVFFRNTIYF
TRBV6-1	TRBJ1-5	14	NA	CASSDRRDNQPQHF
TRBV4-2	TRBJ2-2	15	NA	CASSQVELNTGELFF
TRBV5-1	TRBJ1-2	14	NA	CASSQTTRAEGYTF
TRBV5-1	TRBJ2-7	15	TRBD2	CASSRTSAVSYEQYF
TRBV3-1/TRBV3-2	TRBJ2-2	17	NA	CASSQGPPGLLAGELFF
TRBV4-1	TRBJ1-1	16	NA	CASSSGAGTVATEAFF
TRBV5-4	TRBJ1-2	12	NA	CATKEGTYGYTF
TRBV25-1	TRBJ1-5	15	NA	CASSSQGSSNQPQHF
TRBV19	TRBJ1-5	14	NA	CASTEGRPNQPQHF
TRBV3-1/TRBV3-2	TRBJ1-1	15	NA	CASSQDRWTTAEAFF
TRBV19	TRBJ1-6	15	TRBD1	CASSMRRGNNSPLHF
TRBV7-6	TRBJ2-5	16	NA	CASTFLAGGGRETQYF
TRBV30	TRBJ1-6	12	NA	CAWKAPLVTLHF
TRBV11-3	TRBJ2-1	16	TRBD2	CASSPGRGGLSNEQFF
TRBV10-1	TRBJ2-1	12	NA	CASSVTGDEQFF
TRBV27	TRBJ1-1	16	NA	CASSPIPLTQNTEAFF
TRBV6-5	TRBJ1-2	15	TRBD1	CASSSYRDRGGGYTF
TRBV7-9	TRBJ1-2	12	NA	CASSLGGDGYTF
TRBV28	TRBJ1-1	17	NA	CASNSIMAGPVGTEAFF
TRBV4-3	TRBJ2-3	13	NA	CASSPLIGDTQYF
TRBV30	TRBJ2-7	12	NA	CAWTGGGYEQYF
TRBV15	TRBJ1-3	14	NA	CATSRDRGGRPIYF
TRBV27	TRBJ2-5	13	TRBD1	CASSSQGVETQYF
TRBV4-3	TRBJ2-3	18	TRBD1	CASSLQGWDRGGTDTQYF